This TCR beta chain was identified during a study of beta chain features in type 1 diabetes. Study-wide results and caveats: Across all four CD4+ subsets, people with type 1 diabetes showed modestly shorter TCRB CDR3s.

Germline V lookup: CDR1 MNHEY, CDR2 SVGAGI. After removal of 4 bases from V and 7 bases from J, the junction contained 5 bases not matched to a gene. CDR3 length equals 13 residues. Every bit of the isolated RNA underwent reverse transcription, so sequencing read expressed TCRB transcripts. Generated by immunoSEQ multiplex PCR, the TCRdb table keeps only in-frame clones and is missing some. Of roughly 150,000 clones listed, 8.5% to 10% are singletons. Concerning this clone: Its antigen is unidentified.

What was sequenced was central memory CD4+ T cells from blood. This clonotype was obtained from a woman between 25 and 40 years old with type 1 diabetes. The chain combines TRBV6-5 with TRBJ2-5; 8 nucleotides match TRBD2. The CDR3 DNA follows: TGTGCCAGCAGTTCCCTGGCGGGAGGGACCCAGTACTTC. This gives the protein CASSSLAGGTQYF.